The rows below give T cell receptor beta chains drawn from one sample of a study of regulatory T cells in long-lasting Graves disease. MiXCR was run by TCRdb on the multiplex PCR reads, yielding one entry per CDR3 protein. The top ten clones hold less than 25% of a sample with about 400,000 distinct CDR3 sequences, around 21% of them seen once. Sequencing was performed on peripheral blood mononuclear cells (PBMCs), taken when the disease was refractory, from a patient treated with antithyroid drugs. The receptors here all came from a female donor with Graves disease. The CDR3 runs from the conserved cysteine through the conserved F or W. Each record gives: CDR3 length, D gene, clone size, V gene, J gene, CDR3 DNA, CDR3 protein. A D gene is named only where the DNA matches it firmly. Size is stated for part of the rows, as once, few or many counts, or as a class when the clone is expanded.

CDR3 length: 12
D gene: -
clone size: few
V gene: TRBV20-1
J gene: TRBJ2-7
CDR3 DNA: TGCAGTGCTAGAGATCAAGGGTTTGGGCAGTACTTC
CDR3 protein: CSARDQGFGQYF

CDR3 length: 16
D gene: -
clone size: few
V gene: TRBV7-6
J gene: TRBJ1-4
CDR3 DNA: TGTGCCAGCAGCTTAGCGTGGGCACCCCCCGAGGAAAAACTGTTTTTT
CDR3 protein: CASSLAWAPPEEKLFF

CDR3 length: 15
D gene: -
clone size: few
V gene: TRBV28
J gene: TRBJ1-3
CDR3 DNA: TGTGCCAGCAGTACACAGGTTCTCTCTGGAAACACCATATATTTT
CDR3 protein: CASSTQVLSGNTIYF

CDR3 length: 12
D gene: TRBD1
clone size: many
V gene: TRBV30
J gene: TRBJ2-7
CDR3 DNA: TGTGCGACCAAGGCAGGGGGTTTCGAGCAGTACTTC
CDR3 protein: CATKAGGFEQYF

CDR3 length: 16
D gene: -
clone size: many
V gene: TRBV6-5
J gene: TRBJ1-2
CDR3 DNA: TGTGCCAGCAGTTACCGTCCATCGGGGCGGGAGGATGGCTACACCTTC
CDR3 protein: CASSYRPSGREDGYTF

CDR3 length: 13
D gene: -
clone size: -
V gene: TRBV7-9
J gene: TRBJ2-7
CDR3 DNA: TGTGCCAGCAGCTTCCCCAACTCCTACGAGCAGTACTTC
CDR3 protein: CASSFPNSYEQYF

CDR3 length: 14
D gene: -
clone size: -
V gene: TRBV10-2
J gene: TRBJ1-2
CDR3 DNA: TGCGCCAGCAGTGAGTCGATCCTAACATATGGCTACACCTTC
CDR3 protein: CASSESILTYGYTF

CDR3 length: 14
D gene: -
clone size: -
V gene: TRBV7-9
J gene: TRBJ1-2
CDR3 DNA: TGTACCAGCAGCCCCGGAGCAAAAGGACATGGCTACACCTTC
CDR3 protein: CTSSPGAKGHGYTF

CDR3 length: 13
D gene: -
clone size: -
V gene: TRBV4-3
J gene: TRBJ1-1
CDR3 DNA: TGCGCCAGCAGCCAAGAGTTAACAGGAGAAGCTTTCTTT
CDR3 protein: CASSQELTGEAFF

CDR3 length: 16
D gene: TRBD2
clone size: few
V gene: TRBV12-3/TRBV12-4
J gene: TRBJ2-2
CDR3 DNA: TGTGCCAGCAGTCGAACTAGCGGGATGAACACCGGGGAGCTGTTTTTT
CDR3 protein: CASSRTSGMNTGELFF

CDR3 length: 14
D gene: -
clone size: -
V gene: TRBV14
J gene: TRBJ1-6
CDR3 DNA: TGTGCCAGCAGCCAAGTACGGACGAATTCACCCCTCCACTTT
CDR3 protein: CASSQVRTNSPLHF

CDR3 length: 15
D gene: -
clone size: many
V gene: TRBV11-1
J gene: TRBJ2-5
CDR3 DNA: TGTGCCAGCAGCTTAGGGGCCCACCACCAAGAGACCCAGTACTTC
CDR3 protein: CASSLGAHHQETQYF

CDR3 length: 15
D gene: -
clone size: many
V gene: TRBV7-8
J gene: TRBJ1-1
CDR3 DNA: TGTGCCAGCAGCTTAGATGAGGGACTGAACACTGAAGCTTTCTTT
CDR3 protein: CASSLDEGLNTEAFF

CDR3 length: 17
D gene: TRBD2
clone size: -
V gene: TRBV28
J gene: TRBJ2-1
CDR3 DNA: TGTGCCAGCAGTTTACGGACTAGCTGGGGGGAGAGGGATGAGCAGTTCTTC
CDR3 protein: CASSLRTSWGERDEQFF

CDR3 length: 12
D gene: -
clone size: many
V gene: TRBV6-1
J gene: TRBJ1-4
CDR3 DNA: TGTGCCAGCAGCTCCCACGATGAAAAACTGTTTTTT
CDR3 protein: CASSSHDEKLFF

CDR3 length: 15
D gene: TRBD1
clone size: many
V gene: TRBV12-3/TRBV12-4
J gene: TRBJ1-2
CDR3 DNA: TGTGCCAGCAGCTTAGGGACAGGGGCGTACTATGGCTACACCTTC
CDR3 protein: CASSLGTGAYYGYTF

CDR3 length: 17
D gene: TRBD2
clone size: -
V gene: TRBV27
J gene: TRBJ2-1
CDR3 DNA: TGTGCCAGCAGTTTAACGGGGGGGGACCATCCCTACAATGAGCAGTTCTTC
CDR3 protein: CASSLTGGDHPYNEQFF

CDR3 length: 14
D gene: -
clone size: few
V gene: TRBV7-6
J gene: TRBJ2-7
CDR3 DNA: TGTGCCAGCAGCTTAGAAGGGAGAATATACGAGCAGTACTTC
CDR3 protein: CASSLEGRIYEQYF

CDR3 length: 14
D gene: -
clone size: many
V gene: TRBV7-2
J gene: TRBJ2-5
CDR3 DNA: TGTGCCAGCAGCTCACCTCCCTGGGGAGAGACCCAGTACTTC
CDR3 protein: CASSSPPWGETQYF

CDR3 length: 15
D gene: -
clone size: -
V gene: TRBV7-9
J gene: TRBJ1-1
CDR3 DNA: TGTGCCAGCAGCCCGATTATGGAAGGGGACACTGAAGCTTTCTTT
CDR3 protein: CASSPIMEGDTEAFF

CDR3 length: 15
D gene: -
clone size: -
V gene: TRBV10-3
J gene: TRBJ1-3
CDR3 DNA: TGTGCCATCAGGCGGGGTGGGGACTCTGGAAACACCATATATTTT
CDR3 protein: CAIRRGGDSGNTIYF

CDR3 length: 17
D gene: -
clone size: many
V gene: TRBV28
J gene: TRBJ1-2
CDR3 DNA: TGTGCCAGCAGTAGCCGGACGGCGGGACACTCTCTCTACGGCTACACCTTC
CDR3 protein: CASSSRTAGHSLYGYTF

CDR3 length: 13
D gene: TRBD1
clone size: many
V gene: TRBV20-1
J gene: TRBJ1-1
CDR3 DNA: TGCAGTGCTAGGGGGACAGTGAACACTGAAGCTTTCTTT
CDR3 protein: CSARGTVNTEAFF

CDR3 length: 11
D gene: -
clone size: many
V gene: TRBV28
J gene: TRBJ1-1
CDR3 DNA: TGTGCGACCAAATTAGGGACTGAAGCTTTCTTT
CDR3 protein: CATKLGTEAFF

CDR3 length: 16
D gene: TRBD1
clone size: -
V gene: TRBV3-1
J gene: TRBJ2-2
CDR3 DNA: TGTGCCAGCAGCCTCGAGGGACAGGTTGTTTTCGGGGAGCTGTTTTTT
CDR3 protein: CASSLEGQVVFGELFF

CDR3 length: 15
D gene: TRBD1
clone size: many
V gene: TRBV28
J gene: TRBJ1-1
CDR3 DNA: TGTGCCAGCAGCAGACAGACAGGGTATGGCACTGAAGCTTTCTTT
CDR3 protein: CASSRQTGYGTEAFF

CDR3 length: 14
D gene: -
clone size: many
V gene: TRBV2
J gene: TRBJ1-1
CDR3 DNA: TGTGCCAGCAGTGGGTGGGTTCTGAACACTGAAGCTTTCTTT
CDR3 protein: CASSGWVLNTEAFF

CDR3 length: 14
D gene: -
clone size: -
V gene: TRBV10-3
J gene: TRBJ2-7
CDR3 DNA: TGTGCCATCAGTGAGCCTTCCCCGAGGGGCGAGCAGTACTTC
CDR3 protein: CAISEPSPRGEQYF

CDR3 length: 13
D gene: TRBD2
clone size: -
V gene: TRBV28
J gene: TRBJ2-7
CDR3 DNA: TGTGCCAGCGAACTAGCGGATACCTACGAGCAGTACTTC
CDR3 protein: CASELADTYEQYF

CDR3 length: 17
D gene: -
clone size: many
V gene: TRBV6-9
J gene: TRBJ1-1
CDR3 DNA: TGTGCCAGCAGTTACCGGGTGTTTAGATCACTGAACACTGAAGCTTTCTTT
CDR3 protein: CASSYRVFRSLNTEAFF

CDR3 length: 13
D gene: -
clone size: few
V gene: TRBV6-5
J gene: TRBJ1-1
CDR3 DNA: TGTGCCAGCAGTTACGGGACCTGGACTGAAGCTTTCTTT
CDR3 protein: CASSYGTWTEAFF

CDR3 length: 14
D gene: -
clone size: few
V gene: TRBV5-6
J gene: TRBJ1-3
CDR3 DNA: TGTGCCAGCAGCTTGAACAGGGCTGGAAGCACCATATATTTT
CDR3 protein: CASSLNRAGSTIYF

CDR3 length: 15
D gene: -
clone size: -
V gene: TRBV29-1
J gene: TRBJ1-3
CDR3 DNA: TGCAGCGTTGCGGGACGGCCGAACTCTGGAAACACCATATATTTT
CDR3 protein: CSVAGRPNSGNTIYF

CDR3 length: 13
D gene: -
clone size: many
V gene: TRBV30
J gene: TRBJ2-7
CDR3 DNA: TGTGCCTGGAGTGACGGGTACTCCTACGAGCAGTACTTC
CDR3 protein: CAWSDGYSYEQYF

CDR3 length: 19
D gene: TRBD1
clone size: few
V gene: TRBV20-1
J gene: TRBJ1-2
CDR3 DNA: TGCAGTGCTAGTCGCCACCTCAAGGGAGGTGGGGGACAGGGCGACGGCTACACCTTC
CDR3 protein: CSASRHLKGGGGQGDGYTF

CDR3 length: 15
D gene: -
clone size: -
V gene: TRBV27
J gene: TRBJ2-2
CDR3 DNA: TGTGCCAGCAGTCGTACGGGGCTGGGATCCGGGGAGCTGTTTTTT
CDR3 protein: CASSRTGLGSGELFF

CDR3 length: 13
D gene: TRBD1
clone size: many
V gene: TRBV10-2
J gene: TRBJ1-1
CDR3 DNA: TGCGCCAGCAGTGAGGGGCAGGGGGGAAAAGCTTTCTTT
CDR3 protein: CASSEGQGGKAFF

CDR3 length: 14
D gene: -
clone size: many
V gene: TRBV7-2
J gene: TRBJ2-7
CDR3 DNA: TGTGCCACGGGCGTTGGGCCGAGCTCCTACGAGCAGTACTTC
CDR3 protein: CATGVGPSSYEQYF

CDR3 length: 15
D gene: -
clone size: -
V gene: TRBV2
J gene: TRBJ2-5
CDR3 DNA: TGTGCCAGCAGCGCATTTATTGGGGTACAAGAGACCCAGTACTTC
CDR3 protein: CASSAFIGVQETQYF

CDR3 length: 15
D gene: TRBD1
clone size: many
V gene: TRBV25-1
J gene: TRBJ2-5
CDR3 DNA: TGTGCCAGCAGTGCAGGGGGACGTAACCAAGAGACCCAGTACTTC
CDR3 protein: CASSAGGRNQETQYF

CDR3 length: 14
D gene: -
clone size: -
V gene: TRBV11-3
J gene: TRBJ2-1
CDR3 DNA: TGTGCCAGCAGCCCTACCCCACTAGTCAATGAGCAGTTCTTC
CDR3 protein: CASSPTPLVNEQFF

CDR3 length: 16
D gene: -
clone size: many
V gene: TRBV3-1
J gene: TRBJ2-2
CDR3 DNA: TGTGCCAGCAGCCCCCACGGACAGCTTAACACCGGGGAGCTGTTTTTT
CDR3 protein: CASSPHGQLNTGELFF

CDR3 length: 14
D gene: -
clone size: few
V gene: TRBV10-1
J gene: TRBJ2-2
CDR3 DNA: TGCGCCAGCAGTGTAAAGCGGGACACCGGGGAGCTGTTTTTT
CDR3 protein: CASSVKRDTGELFF

CDR3 length: 11
D gene: -
clone size: few
V gene: TRBV6-1
J gene: TRBJ2-7
CDR3 DNA: TGTGCCAGTAGTGGAGGGCACGAGCAGTACTTC
CDR3 protein: CASSGGHEQYF

CDR3 length: 17
D gene: TRBD1
clone size: many
V gene: TRBV28
J gene: TRBJ2-2
CDR3 DNA: TGTGCCAGCACTAGCCACGACAGGGGGCGTTCGGCCGGGGAGCTGTTTTTT
CDR3 protein: CASTSHDRGRSAGELFF

CDR3 length: 15
D gene: TRBD2
clone size: -
V gene: TRBV12-3/TRBV12-4
J gene: TRBJ2-2
CDR3 DNA: TGTGCCAGCAGACCCACTAGCGAGGGCACCGGGGAGCTGTTTTTT
CDR3 protein: CASRPTSEGTGELFF

CDR3 length: 14
D gene: -
clone size: many
V gene: TRBV12-3/TRBV12-4
J gene: TRBJ2-5
CDR3 DNA: TGTGCCAGCAGTTGGGGGGGCGGAAAAGAGACCCAGTACTTC
CDR3 protein: CASSWGGGKETQYF

CDR3 length: 14
D gene: -
clone size: few
V gene: TRBV20-1
J gene: TRBJ1-1
CDR3 DNA: TGCAGTGCTCTCCGATTTGAAAGGGTGCCTGAAGCTTTCTTT
CDR3 protein: CSALRFERVPEAFF

CDR3 length: 14
D gene: TRBD1
clone size: many
V gene: TRBV6-1
J gene: TRBJ1-6
CDR3 DNA: TGTGCCAGCAGCCGGGACAGGGGTAATTCACCCCTCCACTTT
CDR3 protein: CASSRDRGNSPLHF

CDR3 length: 16
D gene: -
clone size: many
V gene: TRBV16
J gene: TRBJ2-5
CDR3 DNA: TGTGCCAGCAGCCAATTGGAAAGGGACGGGAAAGAGACCCAGTACTTC
CDR3 protein: CASSQLERDGKETQYF

CDR3 length: 15
D gene: -
clone size: few
V gene: TRBV12-3/TRBV12-4
J gene: TRBJ2-2
CDR3 DNA: TGTGCCAGCAGTGAGACACCGCACCAGACCGGGGAGCTGTTTTTT
CDR3 protein: CASSETPHQTGELFF

CDR3 length: 16
D gene: TRBD1
clone size: few
V gene: TRBV19
J gene: TRBJ2-7
CDR3 DNA: TGTGCCAGTAGTATAGGCGGACAGGGAGGTGGCGACGAGCAGTACTTC
CDR3 protein: CASSIGGQGGGDEQYF

CDR3 length: 16
D gene: -
clone size: many
V gene: TRBV7-8
J gene: TRBJ1-2
CDR3 DNA: TGTGCCAGCAGCTCCGCCGCTCGGGGGGGCGTAGGTGGCTACACCTTC
CDR3 protein: CASSSAARGGVGGYTF

CDR3 length: 21
D gene: TRBD2
clone size: once
V gene: TRBV6-9
J gene: TRBJ2-1
CDR3 DNA: TGTGCCAGCAGTTACCAAGCGGGACGGATTACGGCACTTCACTCCTACAATGAGCAGTTCTTC
CDR3 protein: CASSYQAGRITALHSYNEQFF